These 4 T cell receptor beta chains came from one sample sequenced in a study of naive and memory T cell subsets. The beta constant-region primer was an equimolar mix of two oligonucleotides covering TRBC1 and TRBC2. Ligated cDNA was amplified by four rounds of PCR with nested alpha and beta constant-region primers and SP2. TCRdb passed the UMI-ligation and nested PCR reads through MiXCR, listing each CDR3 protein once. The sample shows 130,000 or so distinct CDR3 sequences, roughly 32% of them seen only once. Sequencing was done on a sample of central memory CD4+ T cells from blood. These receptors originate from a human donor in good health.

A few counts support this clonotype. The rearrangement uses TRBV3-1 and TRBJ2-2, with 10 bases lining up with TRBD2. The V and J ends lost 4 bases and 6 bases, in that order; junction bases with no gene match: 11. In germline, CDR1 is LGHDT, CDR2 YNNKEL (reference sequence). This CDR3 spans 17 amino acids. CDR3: CASSPPHLAGVSGELFF. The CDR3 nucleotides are TGTGCCAGCAGCCCGCCCCACCTAGCGGGAGTTTCCGGGGAGCTGTTTTTT.

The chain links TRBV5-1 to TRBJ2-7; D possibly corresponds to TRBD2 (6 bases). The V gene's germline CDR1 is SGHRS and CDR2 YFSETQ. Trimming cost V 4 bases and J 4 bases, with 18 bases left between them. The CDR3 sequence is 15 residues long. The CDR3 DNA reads TGCGCCAGCAGCCCCATTGGGGTCGGGGGATACGAGCAGTACTTC. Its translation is CASSPIGVGGYEQYF.

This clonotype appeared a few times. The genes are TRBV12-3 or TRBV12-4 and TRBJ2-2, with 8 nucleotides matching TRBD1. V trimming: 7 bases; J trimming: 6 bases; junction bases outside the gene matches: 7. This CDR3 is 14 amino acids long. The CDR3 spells CASILQGASGELFF. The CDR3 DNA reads TGTGCCAGCATTTTGCAGGGGGCATCCGGGGAGCTGTTTTTT.

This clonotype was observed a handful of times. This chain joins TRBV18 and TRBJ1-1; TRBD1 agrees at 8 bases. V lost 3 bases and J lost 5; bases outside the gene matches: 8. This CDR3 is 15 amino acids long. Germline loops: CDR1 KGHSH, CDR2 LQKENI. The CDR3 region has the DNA TGTGCCAGCTCACCTCAAGGACAGGGTTTGACTGAAGCTTTCTTT. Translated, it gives CASSPQGQGLTEAFF.